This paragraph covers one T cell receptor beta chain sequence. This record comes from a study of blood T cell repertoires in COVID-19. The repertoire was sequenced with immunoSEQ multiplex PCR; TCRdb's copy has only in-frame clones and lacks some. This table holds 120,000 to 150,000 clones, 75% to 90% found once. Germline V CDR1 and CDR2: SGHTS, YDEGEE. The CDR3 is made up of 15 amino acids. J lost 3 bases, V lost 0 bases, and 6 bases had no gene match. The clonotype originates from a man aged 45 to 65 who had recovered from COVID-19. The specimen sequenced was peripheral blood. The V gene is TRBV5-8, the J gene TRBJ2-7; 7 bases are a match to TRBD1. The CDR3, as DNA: TGTGCCAGCAGCTTGGAACTTTCAGGGGGCTACGAGCAGTACTTC. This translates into CASSLELSGGYEQYF.